This T cell receptor (beta chain) comes out of a study of CD8 T cells in Susac syndrome. Reverse transcription of roughly 0.5 to 1 ug RNA was carried out with random hexamers. Amplification of TCR beta CDR3 by immunoSEQ multiplex PCR spanned 54 Vbeta and 13 Jbeta. TCRdb reanalysed the immunoSEQ multiplex PCR reads using MiXCR and keeps one entry per CDR3 protein. The repertoire consists of approximately 200,000 distinct CDR3 sequences, with 85% to 95% occurring once and the leading ten covering about 0.08%. The multiple sclerosis control group was made up of treatment-naive patients with stable or active relapsing-remitting disease. Negative isolation was applied to CD8+ and CD4+ T cells, and FACS enrichment was applied to TEMRA cells. The CDR3 has 15 amino acids. Germline lookup yields CDR1 SGHRS and CDR2 YFSETQ. Trimming stripped 1 base from V and 4 bases from J, with 9 bases between.

The material sequenced was CD4+ T cells from PBMCs. The rearrangement joins TRBV5-1 to TRBJ2-6, with D tentatively TRBD1 or TRBD2 (5 bases each). The sequence was collected from a human donor with multiple sclerosis. The CDR3 protein is CASSLSRDGANVLTF. The CDR3 coding sequence is TGCGCCAGCAGCTTGAGCAGGGACGGGGCCAACGTCCTGACTTTC.